The 29 T cell receptor beta chains presented below share a single source sample, sequenced in a study of neurological immune-mediated disorders. Stated time point: longitudinal time-point 3. TCRdb re-derived calls from the 5' RACE reads in MiXCR, one entry per CDR3 protein. The sample has more than 75,000 distinct CDR3 sequences, 3.5% to 4.5% seen once; the top ten hold 4.5% to 6%. Sequenced input: PBMCs. These receptors were collected from a woman aged 60-75 years with multiple sclerosis.

This clonotype has at least ten counts. V and J are TRBV29-1 and TRBJ2-5; TRBD2 agrees at 11 bases. V dropped 4 bases and J dropped 3; count of bases not matched to a gene: 10. The CDR3 sequence is 16 residues long. CDR1 and CDR2 from the germline V gene are SQVTM and ANQGSEA. Here the CDR3 DNA reads TGCAGCGTTGTAGGGGGGACTAGCGGAACTAAAGAGACCCAGTACTTC. Its translation: CSVVGGTSGTKETQYF.

At least ten counts were recorded for this clonotype. This chain uses TRBV7-2 with TRBJ2-1; the D gene is possibly TRBD1 (6 bases). CDR1 is SGHTA and CDR2 is FQGNSA in the germline V gene. The CDR3 runs 15 residues. V was clipped by 5 bases and J by 2 bases, with 13 bases between them. The CDR3 nucleotides are TGTGCCAGCAGCCCTCACAGGGTCACCTACAATGAGCAGTTCTTC. Its protein product is CASSPHRVTYNEQFF.

This clonotype has ten or more counts. The chain links TRBV9 to TRBJ2-7; 7 positions match TRBD1. The CDR3 length is 14 residues. Germline trimming cut 0 bases from V and 1 base from J; bases unmatched to any gene: 1. CDR1 and CDR2 (germline): SGDLS, YYNGEE. The DNA for the CDR3 is TGTGCCAGCAGCGTAGGGGACAGTTCCTACGAGCAGTACTTC. It encodes CASSVGDSSYEQYF. Using reference TRBV9 and TRBJ2-7 for the parts outside the CDR3, the full variable domain is DSGVTQTPKHLITATGQRVTLRCSPRSGDLSVYWYQQSLDQGLQFLIQYYNGEERAKGNILERFSAQQFPDLHSELNLSSLELGDSALYFCASSVGDSSYEQYFGPGTRLTVT.

This clonotype came up a few times. This may arise from a read error, as a much more abundant clone is one base away. V and J are TRBV6-5 and TRBJ1-1; D unclear. Germline V gene data show CDR1 as MNHEY and CDR2 as SVGAGI. The CDR3 contains 17 residues. V was pared by 5 bases and J by 1 base, with 20 bases between. The CDR3 nucleotides are TGTGCCAGCAGTCTCTACAAAACGGCCGAACAGAACACTGAAGCTTTCTTT. Residues: CASSLYKTAEQNTEAFF.

This clonotype was observed at least ten times. The V call is TRBV28, the J call TRBJ2-7; 8 nucleotides align to TRBD2. V lost 2 bases, J lost 1 base, and 4 bases stayed unmatched. Germline V gene sequence: CDR1 MDHEN, CDR2 SYDVKM. The length of the CDR3 is 15 residues. CDR3 sequence (DNA): TGTGCCAGCAGTTTAGAAGTAGCGGGGTCCTACGAGCAGTACTTC. Protein: CASSLEVAGSYEQYF.

This clonotype was counted many times. The chain combines TRBV4-1 with TRBJ2-7; 9 bases are shared with TRBD1. Germline assignment: CDR1 MGHRA and CDR2 YSYEKL. This CDR3 spans 14 amino acids. The junction had 5 bases not matched to a gene; V was cut back by 3 bases and J by 5 bases. The chain's CDR3 is CASSQPGTGNEQYF. The CDR3 DNA sequence: TGCGCCAGCAGCCAGCCCGGGACAGGGAACGAGCAGTACTTC.

This clonotype was seen many times. The chain has TRBV20-1 and TRBJ2-1, with 9 bases lining up with TRBD2. Germline lookup yields CDR1 DFQATT and CDR2 SNEGSKA (reference sequence). The CDR3 runs to 15 residues. Trimming cost V 4 bases and J 2 bases; bases outside gene matches: 6. Here the CDR3 DNA reads TGCAGTGCTATTCGACTAGCGGATACCTACAATGAGCAGTTCTTC. The encoded protein is CSAIRLADTYNEQFF.

This clonotype was recorded many times. The chain uses TRBV20-1 and TRBJ2-1; tentatively, D is TRBD1 or TRBD2 (5 bases each). The CDR3 contains 12 residues. V dropped 5 bases and J dropped 9 bases, with 14 bases sitting between them. Germline V gene sequence: CDR1 DFQATT, CDR2 SNEGSKA (reference sequence). CDR3 amino acids: CSAGRGVGEQFF. The CDR3 DNA reads as TGCAGTGCTGGCAGAGGGGTGGGTGAGCAGTTCTTC.

This clonotype was detected ten times or more. This chain joins TRBV6-5 and TRBJ2-7, with D unclear. V lost 5 bases and J 1 base, leaving 12 bases between the germline ends. CDR1 is MNHEY, CDR2 SVGAGI, per germline. This CDR3 has 14 residues. This chain's CDR3 is CASSTSTESYEQYF. DNA for the CDR3: TGTGCCAGCAGTACCAGCACAGAATCCTACGAGCAGTACTTC.

This clonotype was observed many times. One end of the junction does not line up with germline, which may come from a read error. The gene calls are TRBV20-1 and TRBJ2-3; D possibly corresponds to TRBD2 (5 bases). Germline loops: CDR1 DFQATT, CDR2 SNEGSKA (reference sequence). This CDR3 has 13 amino acids. The CDR3 sequence: CSAREAVTDTQYF. The CDR3 DNA sequence: TGCAGTGCAAGAGAAGCGGTTACAGATACGCAGTATTTT.

This clonotype appeared many times. The chain has TRBV7-2 and TRBJ1-2; D is unresolved. The CDR3 sequence is 13 residues long. Trimming left V 6 bases short and J 4 bases short, with 12 bases between. In germline, CDR1 is SGHTA, CDR2 FQGNSA. The CDR3 region is CASRPTVIYGYTF. The DNA of the CDR3 is TGTGCCAGCAGGCCGACGGTAATCTATGGCTACACCTTC.

This clonotype was recorded many times. The rearrangement links TRBV7-2 to TRBJ2-1; D is possibly TRBD1 (6 bases). Trimming shortened V by 5 bases and J by 7 bases, and 9 bases separated the two germline ends. The CDR3 sequence is 12 residues long. The germline V gene encodes CDR1 SGHTA and CDR2 FQGNSA. DNA of the CDR3: TGTGCCAGCAGCATCCAGGGGAATGAGCAGTTCTTC. This codes for CASSIQGNEQFF.

This clonotype was recorded many times. The rearrangement links TRBV6-5 to TRBJ2-5, with D possibly matching TRBD2 (5 bases). CDR3 length equals 14 residues. Trimming cost V 2 bases and J 5 bases, with 12 bases left between them. The germline V gene encodes CDR1 MNHEY and CDR2 SVGAGI. The CDR3 bases are TGTGCCAGCAGTTACATGGGCAGGAGGGAGACCCAGTACTTC. Its translation is CASSYMGRRETQYF.

In this sample, this clonotype turned up many times. The V call is TRBV29-1, the J call TRBJ1-4; 9 positions agree with TRBD1. The CDR3 has 14 amino acids. Germline-derived CDR1 and CDR2 are SQVTM and ANQGSEA. J was trimmed by 6 bases and V by 1 base; bases with no gene match: 3. The CDR3 DNA follows: TGCAGCGTTGAAGTGAGGACAGGGGATGAAAAACTGTTTTTT. Its protein product is CSVEVRTGDEKLFF.

This clonotype was detected many times. The chain has TRBV5-6 and TRBJ2-1; D is unclear. Germline CDR1 is SGHDT and CDR2 is YYEEEE. V was cut by 2 bases and J by 0 bases, with 9 bases left in between. This CDR3 spans 15 amino acids. CDR3 in amino acids: CASSLLRSSYNEQFF. The CDR3 DNA sequence: TGTGCCAGCAGCTTACTGCGTAGCTCCTACAATGAGCAGTTCTTC.

This clonotype was counted at least ten times. The chain joins TRBV11-2 to TRBJ2-1, with 9 bases identical to TRBD2. CDR3 length: 15 residues. The V and J ends lost 1 base and 7 bases, in that order; junction bases with no gene match: 5. From germline, CDR1 is SGHAT and CDR2 FQNNGV. The CDR3 region has the DNA TGTGCCAGCAGCTTAGTCAGCGGGGGGATGAATGAGCAGTTCTTC. This codes for CASSLVSGGMNEQFF.

This clonotype was recorded at least ten times. This rearrangement joins TRBV18 to TRBJ2-6; no clear D. The CDR3 is 17 residues long. Germline V CDR1 and CDR2: KGHSH, LQKENI. V lost 1 base and J 4 bases, leaving 14 bases between the germline ends. The CDR3 DNA sequence: TGTGCCAGCTCACCACTTGGTCGTTTCATCGGGGCCAACGTCCTGACTTTC. Amino acids: CASSPLGRFIGANVLTF.

This clonotype was recorded many times. This chain connects TRBV6-5 to TRBJ2-6, with D possibly matching TRBD1 (6 bases). V was trimmed by 0 bases and J by 0 bases, leaving 6 bases between them. The CDR3 is 16 amino acids. The V gene's germline CDR1 is MNHEY and CDR2 SVGAGI. The CDR3 region is CASSYSGASGANVLTF. The CDR3 coding sequence is TGTGCCAGCAGTTACTCGGGGGCCTCTGGGGCCAACGTCCTGACTTTC.

This clonotype was observed many times. The chain combines TRBV6-5 with TRBJ2-3; 8 bases are shared with TRBD1. The trim removed 8 bases at V and 2 bases at J, leaving 12 bases unmatched. Germline V gene sequence: CDR1 MNHEY, CDR2 SVGAGI. The CDR3 is 16 amino acids. In nucleotides, the CDR3 is TGTGCCAGCCGTCGAGGGACAGGTCACCCCACAGATACGCAGTATTTT. It is translated as CASRRGTGHPTDTQYF.

This clonotype was seen repeatedly, ten times or more. The chain carries TRBV11-2 and TRBJ2-2, with D tentatively TRBD2 (5 bases). Trimming took 2 bases from V and 5 from J, leaving 6 bases between them. CDR3 length: 13 residues. From germline, CDR1 is SGHAT and CDR2 FQNNGV. The CDR3 nucleotides are TGTGCCAGCAGCTTAAAGCGGACCGGGGAGCTGTTTTTT. Translated, it gives CASSLKRTGELFF.

This clonotype has a count of ten or more. This sequence joins TRBV4-1 and TRBJ1-3; no reliable D call. Trimming took 2 bases from V and 0 from J, leaving 17 bases between them. The CDR3 has 18 amino acids. CDR1 is MGHRA and CDR2 is YSYEKL in the germline V gene. The CDR3 DNA is TGCGCCAGCAGCCAAAAGACTAAGTTCACCCTCTCTGGAAACACCATATATTTT. Translated: CASSQKTKFTLSGNTIYF.

This clonotype was counted between two and nine times. V is TRBV5-5 and J is TRBJ2-4; D uncertain. Germline V gives CDR1 SGHKS, CDR2 YYEKEE (reference sequence). The V and J ends lost 4 bases and 2 bases respectively, with 16 bases between them. The CDR3 is 16 amino acids. DNA for the CDR3: TGTGCCAGCAGCACGGACGGAAGAAGCCCCAAAAACATTCAGTACTTC. As protein: CASSTDGRSPKNIQYF.

This clonotype has at least ten counts. The rearrangement uses TRBV29-1 and TRBJ1-2; TRBD1 agrees at 9 bases. The CDR3 runs 11 residues. Germline trimming cut 7 bases from V and 6 bases from J; bases unmatched to any gene: 3. Germline-derived CDR1 and CDR2 are SQVTM and ANQGSEA. The CDR3 DNA is TGCAGCGCCCGGACAGGGGATGGCTACACCTTC. Translated, it gives CSARTGDGYTF. The variable domain in full, with the rest retrieved from reference TRBV29-1 and TRBJ1-2, is SAVISQKPSRDICQRGTSLTIQCQVDSQVTMMFWYRQQPGQSLTLIATANQGSEATYESGFVIDKFPISRPNLTFSTLTVSNMSPEDSSIYLCSARTGDGYTFGSGTRLTVV.

This clonotype was picked up many times. J is TRBJ2-2 and V is TRBV20-1; 11 bases agree with TRBD1. J was trimmed by 7 bases and V by 5 bases; bases with no gene match: 6. The CDR3 extends over 14 amino acids. CDR1 DFQATT and CDR2 SNEGSKA come from the germline V gene (reference sequence). The CDR3 protein is CSARTGTGGGELFF. The CDR3 bases are TGCAGTGCTCGAACCGGGACAGGGGGCGGGGAGCTGTTTTTT.

At least ten counts were recorded for this clonotype. The rearrangement joins TRBV7-8 to TRBJ1-5; D perhaps matches TRBD1 (5 bases). Per the germline V gene, CDR1 is SGHVS and CDR2 is FQNEAQ. V gave up 1 base and J gave up 1 base, with 11 bases separating them. CDR3 length: 16 residues. CDR3 sequence reads: CASSLEYRQSNQPQHF. CDR3 bases: TGTGCCAGCAGCTTAGAGTATCGACAGAGCAATCAGCCCCAGCATTTT.

This clonotype has a count of ten or more. The gene calls are TRBV29-1 and TRBJ1-1; D gene ambiguous. The CDR3 has 11 amino acids. The germline V and J ends were trimmed by 6 bases and 6 bases, with 11 bases remaining between them. Germline V gives CDR1 SQVTM, CDR2 ANQGSEA. The CDR3 here is CSVSRPAEAFF. CDR3 nucleotide sequence: TGCAGCGTCTCCAGGCCCGCTGAAGCTTTCTTT.

This clonotype has a count of ten or more. This chain joins TRBV7-9 and TRBJ2-2, with 8 bases identical to TRBD1. This CDR3 is built from 15 residues. Germline CDR1 reads SEHNR; CDR2 reads FQNEAQ (reference sequence). V shed 7 bases, J shed 4 bases, and the junction held 8 bases outside the gene matches. The CDR3 spells CASNRQGPGTGELFF. The CDR3 nucleotides are TGTGCCAGCAATCGACAGGGGCCCGGCACCGGGGAGCTGTTTTTT.

This clonotype came up many times. This rearrangement joins TRBV20-1 to TRBJ2-7, with TRBD1 matching over 8 bases. There are 14 residues in the CDR3. The J segment lost 3 bases and the V segment lost 3 bases, leaving 7 bases of the junction unmatched. Germline V gene sequence: CDR1 DFQATT, CDR2 SNEGSKA (reference sequence). CDR3: CSASGDRTLYEQYF. CDR3 DNA: TGCAGTGCTAGTGGGGACAGGACCCTCTACGAGCAGTACTTC.

V usage is TRBV14 and J usage is TRBJ2-6; D ambiguous. The CDR3 sequence is 13 residues long. Germline assignment: CDR1 SGHDN and CDR2 FVKESK. The V end lost 4 bases, the J end lost 4 bases, and 5 bases lay between the germline ends. The CDR3 coding sequence is TGTGCCAGCAGCCCCGTGGGGGCCAACGTCCTGACTTTC. Translated, it gives CASSPVGANVLTF.